The T cell receptor (beta chain) under discussion was sequenced for a study of T cells expressing NK-cell markers. Study-wide results and caveats: Where several donors were concerned, these clonotypes also led the CD3+CD56-NKG2C+ fraction.

What made the TCR beta cDNA was 5'RACE template switching with UMIs. TCRdb reprocessed the 5' RACE reads; each CDR3 protein has one entry and no DNA is given. There are approximately 150,000 distinct CDR3 sequences in the sample, with around 12% held by the top ten. About this clonotype: Its antigen remains unknown.

Germline CDR1 and CDR2: LGHNA and YNFKEQ. The CDR3 is made up of 15 amino acids. The sequence was obtained from a man aged 18 to 30 in good health. Sequenced: blood T cells: a sorted CD56 or NKG2C T cell subset, CD4+ or CD8+ T cells, or bulk PBMC T cells (not recorded which). The chain couples TRBV4-2 to TRBJ2-1; TCRdb indicates TRBD1, and absent DNA this call remains unverified. The CDR3 is CASSPVLGEYNEQFF.